This T cell receptor (beta chain) was identified during a study of cytomegalovirus exposure and HLA in healthy donors. Researchers ran the PCR with 60 Vbeta and 13 Jbeta primers. Data came from immunoSEQ multiplex PCR; TCRdb stores just in-frame clones and leaves some out. Recorded for this sample: around 150,000 clones. The CDR3 consists of 12 residues. Trimming took 5 bases from V and 4 from J, leaving 8 bases between them. Per germline, CDR1 MNHEY and CDR2 SVGAGI. V and J are TRBV6-5 and TRBJ1-2; D not certain. Material: PBMCs. The sequence derives from a woman in her sixties or seventies in good health and CMV-seronegative. The chain's CDR3 is CASSPSGYGYTF. The CDR3 DNA follows: TGTGCCAGCAGTCCCTCGGGCTATGGCTACACCTTC.